This is a list of T cell receptor beta chains from one sample in a study of blood T cells in healthy people across ages. TCRdb reprocessed the 5' RACE reads via MiXCR and lists one record per CDR3 protein. This table holds 1.2 million to 1.5 million distinct CDR3 sequences, roughly 59% found once. Source material: blood. The receptor set was obtained from a man aged 18-30 years in good health. Both conserved end residues are part of each CDR3.

j_gene	v_gene	CDR3aa
TRBJ1-5	TRBV6-2/TRBV6-3	CASKGGQGWSNQPQHF
TRBJ2-5	TRBV20-1	CSAIGRNQETQYF
TRBJ1-2	TRBV9	CASSGKDRDALYGYTF
TRBJ2-7	TRBV10-3	CAISVDLSIDEQYF
TRBJ2-5	TRBV7-2	CASSPAGGRQETQYF
TRBJ2-5	TRBV4-3	CASSPGAYLQETQYF
NA	TRBV4-3	CASSQERREPAEQYF
TRBJ2-4	TRBV27	CASSTSGLILSEQYF
TRBJ2-5	TRBV12-3/TRBV12-4	CASSLSRVPHQETQYF
TRBJ1-2	TRBV20-1	CSARDSGAPHYGYTF
NA	TRBV10-3	CASGIGLAYNEQYF
TRBJ2-7	TRBV20-1	CSTRDLADSYEQYF
TRBJ2-7	TRBV29-1	CSVEGERNYEQYF
TRBJ2-7	TRBV5-1	CASRPRDNHYEQYF
TRBJ1-2	TRBV30	CAWSVPDSLGGYTF
TRBJ2-7	TRBV6-5	CASSWARSSYEQYF
TRBJ1-5	TRBV4-1	CASSQVEGRTPSNQPQHF
TRBJ2-7	TRBV6-1	CASSEVVVGTYEQYF
TRBJ2-7	TRBV6-5	CASSYSSTFDSSYEQYF
TRBJ2-7	TRBV11-2	CASSATRTYEQYF
TRBJ1-4	TRBV14	CASSQAPGEKLFF
TRBJ2-5	TRBV7-9	CASRGSTQETQYF
TRBJ2-2	TRBV10-1	CASSEGAGELFF
TRBJ1-1	TRBV12-3/TRBV12-4	CASRPRGMNTEAFF
NA	TRBV7-2	CASSAPDRSYEQYF
TRBJ2-1	TRBV5-6	CASSAKGSGYHNEQFF
TRBJ1-5	TRBV2	CASGRSNKQPQHF
TRBJ2-3	TRBV20-1	CSATSLASGTDTQYF
TRBJ2-3	TRBV6-1	CASSEDSWGQYF
TRBJ2-3	TRBV2	CASRSRALQGLYTQYF
TRBJ2-7	TRBV2	CASRTGTLLGDEQYF
TRBJ2-1	TRBV5-1	CASTLAGGRYNEQFF
TRBJ2-3	TRBV15	CATSPRRMGPYTDTQYF
NA	TRBV5-1	CASSSSSGGLTYNEQYF